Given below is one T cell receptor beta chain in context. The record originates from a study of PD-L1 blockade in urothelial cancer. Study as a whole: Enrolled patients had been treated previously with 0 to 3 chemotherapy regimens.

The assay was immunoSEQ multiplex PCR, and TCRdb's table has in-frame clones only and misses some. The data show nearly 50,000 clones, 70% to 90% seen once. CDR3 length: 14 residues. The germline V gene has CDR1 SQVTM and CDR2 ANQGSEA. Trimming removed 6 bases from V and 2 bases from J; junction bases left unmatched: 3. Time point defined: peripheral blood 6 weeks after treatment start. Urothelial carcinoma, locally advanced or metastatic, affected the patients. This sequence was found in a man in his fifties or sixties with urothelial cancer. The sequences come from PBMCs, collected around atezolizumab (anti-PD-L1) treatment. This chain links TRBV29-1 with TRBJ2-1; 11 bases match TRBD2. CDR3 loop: CSVPSGRTYNEQFF. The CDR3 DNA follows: TGCAGCGTCCCTAGCGGGAGGACCTACAATGAGCAGTTCTTC.